Sequencing of this T cell receptor beta chain was carried out in a study of control samples from healthy donors and cancer patients. This clone was seen only once. The V gene end was trimmed by 0 bases and the J gene end by 7 bases; junction bases not matched to a gene: 6. This CDR3 comprises 14 residues. CDR1 and CDR2 from the germline V gene are SGDLS and YYNGEE. Here immunoSEQ multiplex PCR was the method, and the copy in TCRdb shows in-frame clones only, minus some. The table includes 170,000 or so clones, approximately 94% detected once. The chain carries TRBV9 and TRBJ1-1, with 7 nucleotides matching TRBD1. The origin of this receptor is a woman aged 18-29 years in good health. Sequences were obtained from blood. For the CDR3, the DNA is TGTGCCAGCAGCGTAGGAACAGGGGATGGTGAAGCTTTCTTT. It specifies CASSVGTGDGEAFF.